This TCR beta chain was sequenced for a study of CD8 T cells in Susac syndrome. Study-wide results and caveats: The study acknowledged a relatively small number of individuals in its TCR sequencing and HLA analysis. Susac-specific public clones in total CD8+ repertoires numbered sixteen; in CD8+ TEMRA repertoires, they numbered five.

TCR beta from blood CD8+ and CD4+ T cells was sequenced. The authors reverse transcribed roughly 0.5 to 1 ug RNA with random hexamers. The amplification used immunoSEQ multiplex PCR on TCR beta CDR3; it spanned 54 Vbeta and 13 Jbeta. TCRdb fed the immunoSEQ multiplex PCR reads into MiXCR, producing one record per CDR3 protein. The repertoire holds about 83,000 distinct CDR3 sequences, about 95% seen once, with approximately 0.49% in the top ten. The CDR3 is 16 residues long. The germline gives CDR1 SGHDN, CDR2 FVKESK. The V segment lost 4 bases and the J segment 6 bases; nucleotides outside the gene matches: 15. Concerning this clonotype: The antigen remains unidentified.

This receptor was obtained from a human donor with Susac syndrome. J is TRBJ2-7 and V is TRBV14; 7 bases align to TRBD2. The sample comprised CD8+ T cells from PBMCs. The CDR3 DNA sequence: TGTGCCAGCAGCCTTCGATGGGCGGGAGAAACCGGCGAGCAGTACTTC. This codes for CASSLRWAGETGEQYF.